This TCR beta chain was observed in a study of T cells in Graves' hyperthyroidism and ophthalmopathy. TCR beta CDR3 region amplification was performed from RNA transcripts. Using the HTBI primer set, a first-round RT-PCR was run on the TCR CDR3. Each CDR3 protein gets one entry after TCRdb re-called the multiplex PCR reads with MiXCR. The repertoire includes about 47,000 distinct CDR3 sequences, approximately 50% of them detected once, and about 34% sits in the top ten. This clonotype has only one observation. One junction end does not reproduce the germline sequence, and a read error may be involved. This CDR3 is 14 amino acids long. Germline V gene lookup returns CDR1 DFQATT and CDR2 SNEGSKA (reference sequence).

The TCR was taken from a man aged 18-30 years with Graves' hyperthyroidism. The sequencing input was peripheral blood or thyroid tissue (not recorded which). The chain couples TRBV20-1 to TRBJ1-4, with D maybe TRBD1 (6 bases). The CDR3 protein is CSAGDRAGDEKLFF. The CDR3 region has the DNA TGCAGTGCTGGAGATCGGGCAGGGGATGAAAAACTGTTTTTT.